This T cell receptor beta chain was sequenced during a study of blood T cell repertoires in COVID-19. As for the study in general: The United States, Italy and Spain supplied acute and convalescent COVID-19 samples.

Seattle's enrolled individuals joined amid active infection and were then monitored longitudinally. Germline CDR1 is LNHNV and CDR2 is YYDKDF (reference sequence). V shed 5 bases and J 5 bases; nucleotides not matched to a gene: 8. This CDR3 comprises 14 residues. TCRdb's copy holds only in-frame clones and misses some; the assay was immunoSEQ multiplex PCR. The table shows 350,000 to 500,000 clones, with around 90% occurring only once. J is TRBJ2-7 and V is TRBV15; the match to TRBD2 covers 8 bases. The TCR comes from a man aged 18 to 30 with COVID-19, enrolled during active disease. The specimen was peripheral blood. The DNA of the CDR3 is TGTGCCACCAGCCTCCGGCGGGGGGCGGACGAGCAGTACTTC. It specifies CATSLRRGADEQYF.